Shown below are 27 T cell receptor beta chains from a single sample sequenced in a study of response to subunit inactivated influenza vaccine (dated by TCRdb to the late 2010s). The library was obtained by RT-PCR. Sequencing took place on an Illumina HiSeq 2500. The public reads were quality trimmed at Q25 with fastp and then assembled into clones with MiXCR by TCRdb, keeping productive beta chains. Under each unique CDR3 protein, matching rows form one entry showing the most common genes and DNA. The sample table records around 530,000 distinct CDR3 sequences; 16% of these occur just once. Roughly 3% of the sample is held by the ten biggest clonotypes. Specimen: CD4+ T cells sorted from PBMCs, collected roughly 24 months after vaccination. The receptors derive from a man between 50 and 69 years old who received an inactivated influenza vaccine. Donor details come from another sample of the same person, matched by shared clones.

Worth noting for this clonotype: A read error may account for a junction end that differs from germline. The chain links TRBV19 to TRBJ2-1, with TRBD2 matching 11 bases. The CDR3 consists of 13 residues. Germline-derived CDR1 and CDR2 are LNHDA and SQIVND (reference sequence). This CDR3 reads CASSIATTSGILF. The CDR3 nucleotides are TGTGCCAGTAGTATAGCCACGACTAGCGGGATTCTCTTC. Combining the CDR3 with reference TRBV19 and TRBJ2-1 gives the whole variable domain DGGITQSPKYLFRKEGQNVTLSCEQNLNHDAMYWYRQDPGQGLRLIYYSQIVNDFQKGDIAEGYSVSREKKESFPLTVTSAQKNPTAFYLCASSIATTSGILFGPGTRLTVL.

This sequence joins TRBV20-1 and TRBJ2-5; 7 positions match TRBD1. The junction had 14 bases not matched to a gene; V was cut back by 6 bases and J by 7 bases. Germline values: CDR1 DFQATT, CDR2 SNEGSKA (reference sequence). This CDR3 is built from 14 residues. CDR3 DNA: TGCAGTGCCGCCCTGCGACAGGGACGCAGGACCCAGTACTTC. Translating gives CSAALRQGRRTQYF.

This chain connects TRBV6-2 or TRBV6-3 to TRBJ2-2; D unresolved. V shed 3 bases and J shed 3 bases, with 14 bases lying between them. This CDR3 is 16 amino acids long. Per germline, CDR1 MNHEY and CDR2 SVGEGT. The CDR3 region is CASSYKSVGYTGELFF. For the CDR3, the DNA is TGTGCCAGCAGTTATAAGTCTGTGGGTTACACCGGGGAGCTGTTTTTT.

The chain employs TRBV12-3 or TRBV12-4 and TRBJ1-2; D gene uncertain. Trimming shortened V by 11 bases and J by 4 bases, and 26 bases separated the two germline ends. The CDR3 length is 16 residues. The CDR3 nucleotides read TGTGCCCTCCAGTTTCAGTCCGGCAGAGCGATCTATGGCTACACCTTC. Protein product: CALQFQSGRAIYGYTF.

This chain links TRBV6-1 with TRBJ2-7; D call uncertain. Germline V gives CDR1 MNHNS, CDR2 SASEGT. Trimming removed 6 bases at V and 0 bases at J, with 12 bases between. The CDR3 covers 14 residues. The chain's CDR3 is CASRERASSYEQYF. CDR3 coding DNA: TGTGCCAGCAGAGAACGGGCTAGCTCCTACGAGCAGTACTTC.

The chain links TRBV5-1 to TRBJ2-5; 8 bases agree with TRBD2. This CDR3 comprises 15 residues. The J segment lost 5 bases and the V segment lost 4 bases, leaving 10 bases of the junction unmatched. Per the germline V gene, CDR1 is SGHRS and CDR2 is YFSETQ. The CDR3 is CASSLSGALGETQYF. CDR3 coding DNA: TGCGCCAGCAGCCTTAGCGGGGCCCTCGGGGAGACCCAGTACTTC.

The CDR3 nucleotides are TGTGCCAGCAGCAAAAGGGACAGGTCAGATACGCAGTATTTT. It codes for CASSKRDRSDTQYF. This rearrangement joins TRBV7-2 to TRBJ2-3, with 8 bases matching TRBD1. The ends lost 5 bases at V and 4 bases at J; junction bases unmatched: 5. The CDR3 contains 14 residues. Per germline, CDR1 SGHTA and CDR2 FQGNSA. Full variable domain (outside the CDR3, taken from reference TRBV7-2 and TRBJ2-3): GAGVSQSPSNKVTEKGKDVELRCDPISGHTALYWYRQSLGQGLEFLIYFQGNSAPDKSGLPSDRFSAERTGGSVSTLTIQRTQQEDSAVYLCASSKRDRSDTQYFGPGTRLTVL.

This clonotype has ten or more counts. The chain couples TRBV5-1 to TRBJ2-7, with 9 bases lining up with TRBD2. Trimming cost V 5 bases and J 4 bases; bases outside gene matches: 7. Germline V lookup: CDR1 SGHRS, CDR2 YFSETQ. There are 14 residues in the CDR3. This CDR3 is CASRTLAGPYEQYF. CDR3 sequence (DNA): TGCGCCAGCAGAACCCTAGCGGGACCTTACGAGCAGTACTTC.

This clonotype has only a few counts. The rearrangement links TRBV7-2 to TRBJ2-6; no clear D. The length of the CDR3 is 12 residues. Trimming shortened V by 0 bases and J by 15 bases, and 9 bases separated the two germline ends. Germline loops: CDR1 SGHTA, CDR2 FQGNSA. The CDR3 here is CASSLASPGLTF. The CDR3, as DNA: TGTGCCAGCAGCTTAGCATCCCCGGGCCTGACTTTC.

This chain joins TRBV4-3 and TRBJ2-7; D tentatively fits TRBD1 or TRBD2 (6 bases each). The CDR3 runs 17 residues. Per the germline V gene, CDR1 is LGHNA and CDR2 is YSLEER. V was trimmed by 3 bases and J by 0 bases, leaving 18 bases between them. The CDR3 DNA sequence: TGCGCCAGCAGCCAGGATCTCGCCGGGGGCAGCTCCTACGAGCAGTACTTC. It yields the protein CASSQDLAGGSSYEQYF.

The table lists this clonotype with a few counts. V and J are TRBV5-1 and TRBJ2-5; 13 bases line up with TRBD2. This CDR3 is built from 16 residues. Germline values: CDR1 SGHRS, CDR2 YFSETQ. The V segment lost 0 bases and the J segment 5 bases; nucleotides outside the gene matches: 4. As DNA, the CDR3 is TGCGCCAGCAGCTTGGGGACTAGCGGGGGCCGGGAGACCCAGTACTTC. Its translation: CASSLGTSGGRETQYF.

This clonotype has more than one count but fewer than ten. The rearrangement uses TRBV20-1 and TRBJ2-1, with 13 bases that match TRBD2. Germline V gives CDR1 DFQATT, CDR2 SNEGSKA (reference sequence). This CDR3 comprises 17 residues. Germline trimming cut 0 bases from V and 10 bases from J; bases unmatched to any gene: 12. CDR3 protein: CSARDKSKTSGGREQFF. CDR3 nucleotide sequence: TGCAGTGCTAGAGATAAGTCGAAGACTAGCGGGGGGAGGGAGCAGTTCTTC.

This clonotype has just a few counts. This rearrangement joins TRBV20-1 to TRBJ1-6; 8 bases match TRBD1. The junction had 9 bases not matched to a gene; V was cut back by 2 bases and J by 6 bases. From germline, CDR1 is DFQATT and CDR2 SNEGSKA (reference sequence). CDR3 size: 16 residues. CDR3 region: CSARQIRDRSNSPLHF. The DNA for the CDR3 is TGCAGTGCTAGACAAATCCGGGACAGGAGTAATTCACCCCTCCACTTT.

This rearrangement joins TRBV12-3 or TRBV12-4 to TRBJ2-1; D unresolved. Trimming removed 5 bases from V and 8 bases from J, with 13 bases in between. The CDR3 is 13 residues long. DNA for the CDR3: TGTGCCAGCAGTGATACTGCCTCGGATGAGCAGTTCTTC. As protein: CASSDTASDEQFF.

The J gene is TRBJ2-7, the V gene TRBV12-3 or TRBV12-4; 12 positions agree with TRBD2. The CDR3 consists of 15 residues. The J segment lost 7 bases and the V segment lost 2 bases, leaving 6 bases of the junction unmatched. The CDR3 nucleotides read TGTGCCAGCAGTTTAAGTTGGCTAGCGGGGGGGGAGCAGTACTTC. This encodes CASSLSWLAGGEQYF.

The genes are TRBV6-1 and TRBJ2-2; D not certain. CDR3 length equals 15 residues. V gave up 7 bases and J gave up 1 base, with 13 bases separating them. The germline V gene has CDR1 MNHNS and CDR2 SASEGT. CDR3 sequence reads: CASTLTWGNTGELFF. CDR3 DNA sequence: TGTGCCAGCACCTTAACGTGGGGGAACACCGGGGAGCTGTTTTTT.

V is TRBV20-1 and J is TRBJ2-1; the D is unclear. Per germline, CDR1 DFQATT and CDR2 SNEGSKA (reference sequence). This CDR3 contains 15 residues. V was pared by 6 bases and J by 2 bases, with 17 bases between. This CDR3 is CSAAAWGRAYNEQFF. The CDR3 DNA reads TGCAGTGCCGCGGCGTGGGGAAGGGCCTACAATGAGCAGTTCTTC.

This clonotype occurred a few times. The chain couples TRBV21-1 to TRBJ2-1; the D call in the table, TRBD2, was not verified against the DNA. TRBV21-1 is an annotated pseudogene. CDR3 length equals 18 residues. Written as DNA, the CDR3 is TGTGCCAGCAGCACCAACGGAAGCAGCGGGAGAGACTACAATGAGCAGTTCTTC. It codes for CASSTNGSSGRDYNEQFF.

This chain joins TRBV11-3 and TRBJ2-7; no clear D gene. Per the germline V gene, CDR1 is SGHNT and CDR2 is YENEEA. Trimming shortened V by 1 base and J by 0 bases, and 7 bases separated the two germline ends. The CDR3 length is 14 residues. The CDR3 sequence: CASSLGSNSYEQYF. The CDR3, as DNA: TGTGCCAGCAGCTTAGGCTCTAACTCCTACGAGCAGTACTTC.

The rearrangement links TRBV4-2 to TRBJ2-4; 14 bases fit TRBD2. The germline gives CDR1 LGHNA, CDR2 YNFKEQ. This CDR3 spans 16 amino acids. J lost 4 bases, V lost 1 base, and 0 bases had no gene match. The CDR3 sequence is CASSQGTSGGKNIQYF. For the CDR3, the DNA is TGTGCCAGCAGCCAAGGGACTAGCGGGGGGAAAAACATTCAGTACTTC.

The J gene is TRBJ2-2, the V gene TRBV6-1; weak D call: TRBD1 (6 bases). Trimming pared 8 bases from V and 1 base from J, leaving 8 bases between. Per the germline V gene, CDR1 is MNHNS and CDR2 is SASEGT. The CDR3 contains 13 residues. The CDR3 region is CASARGNTGELFF. The CDR3 DNA reads as TGTGCCAGCGCCAGGGGGAACACCGGGGAGCTGTTTTTT.

This clonotype turned up a few times. The rearrangement uses TRBV29-1 and TRBJ2-1, with 12 bases matching TRBD2. The CDR3 contains 13 residues. Germline values: CDR1 SQVTM, CDR2 ANQGSEA. V shed 5 bases, J shed 8 bases, and the junction held 4 bases outside the gene matches. The CDR3 spells CSVRGLAGHEQFF. Written as DNA, the CDR3 is TGCAGCGTTAGAGGACTAGCGGGACATGAGCAGTTCTTC.

The V gene is TRBV7-9, the J gene TRBJ2-7; 8 nucleotides line up with TRBD2. The germline V gene encodes CDR1 SEHNR and CDR2 FQNEAQ (reference sequence). Losses at the gene ends were 1 base for V and 2 bases for J; bases not matched to a gene: 4. This CDR3 comprises 15 residues. CDR3 DNA: TGTGCCAGCAGCTTAGACGGGGGGGCCCCCTACGAGCAGTACTTC. Its translation is CASSLDGGAPYEQYF.

The chain combines TRBV29-1 with TRBJ1-2; D is perhaps TRBD1 (5 bases). The ends were cut back, 6 bases at V and 0 bases at J, with 20 bases in the middle. Germline V gives CDR1 SQVTM, CDR2 ANQGSEA. The CDR3 spans 16 residues. CDR3 loop: CSVFGLTAGTNYGYTF. The CDR3 DNA reads as TGCAGCGTGTTTGGGCTCACGGCAGGGACTAACTATGGCTACACCTTC.

The rearrangement joins TRBV20-1 to TRBJ2-1, with 7 bases aligning to TRBD2. The J segment lost 3 bases and the V segment lost 0 bases, leaving 8 bases of the junction unmatched. The CDR3 extends over 16 amino acids. Germline values: CDR1 DFQATT, CDR2 SNEGSKA (reference sequence). The CDR3: CSARDTGLVYYNEQFF. CDR3 nucleotide sequence: TGCAGTGCTAGAGACACCGGACTAGTATACTACAATGAGCAGTTCTTC.

This clonotype was found many times. J is TRBJ2-5 and V is TRBV20-1; 14 positions match TRBD2. This CDR3 spans 16 amino acids. With V trimmed by 6 bases and J by 2 bases, 8 bases remained unmatched. Germline V lookup: CDR1 DFQATT, CDR2 SNEGSKA (reference sequence). This CDR3 reads CSALRLAGGGQETQYF. CDR3 DNA: TGCAGTGCACTTCGACTAGCGGGAGGGGGACAAGAGACCCAGTACTTC.

The V call is TRBV11-2, the J call TRBJ2-5; perhaps TRBD2 as D (6 bases). Deletions cut 5 bases from V and 10 bases from J, with 23 bases between. The germline V gene encodes CDR1 SGHAT and CDR2 FQNNGV. CDR3 length: 15 residues. CDR3 sequence (DNA): TGTGCCAGCAGCCAAGAGGGACGCGGGATAAGGAGCCAGTACTTC. Translating gives CASSQEGRGIRSQYF.